This TCR beta chain was identified during a study of immune heterogeneity within non-small cell lung tumors. Whole-study context: Of the tumors, several were squamous cell, approximately nine non-squamous, and 1 not otherwise specified.

In a multiplex PCR, 32 V and 13 J primers amplified TCR beta CDR3. TCRdb itself ran the multiplex PCR reads through MiXCR, one entry per CDR3 protein. The sample has over 25,000 distinct CDR3 sequences; approximately 30% are singletons. Of note for this clonotype: The conserved phenylalanine or tryptophan is not found at the CDR3 terminus, so this likely reflects a read error.

Per the germline V gene, CDR1 is LGHNA and CDR2 is YNFKEQ. CDR3 length equals 15 residues. The ends lost 2 bases at V and 6 bases at J; junction bases unmatched: 7. The template for each sample was roughly 610 ng of genomic DNA, which had been extracted from bulk tumor tissue. During surgery, several far-apart biopsies were obtained from every primary tumor. Curative surgery was performed on patients who had untreated, newly diagnosed non-small cell lung cancer. This TCR derives from a man aged 35-49 years with non-small cell lung cancer. The specimen sequenced was lung tumor tissue. The V call is TRBV4-2, the J call TRBJ1-5; 7 nucleotides align to TRBD1. CDR3 in amino acids: CASSQSTGAGQPQHL. CDR3 nucleotide sequence: TGTGCCAGCAGCCAATCTACAGGGGCGGGTCAGCCCCAGCATCTT.